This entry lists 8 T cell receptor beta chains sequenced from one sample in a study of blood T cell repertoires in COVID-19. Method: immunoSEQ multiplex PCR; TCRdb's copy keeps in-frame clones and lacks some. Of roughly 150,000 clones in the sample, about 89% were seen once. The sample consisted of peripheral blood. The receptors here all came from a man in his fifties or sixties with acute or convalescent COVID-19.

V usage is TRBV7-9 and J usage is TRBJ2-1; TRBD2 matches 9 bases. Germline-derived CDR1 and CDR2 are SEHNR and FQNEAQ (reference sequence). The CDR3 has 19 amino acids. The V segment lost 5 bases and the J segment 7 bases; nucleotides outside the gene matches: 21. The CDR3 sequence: CASSHQSTRRGGPENEQFF. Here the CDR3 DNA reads TGTGCCAGCAGCCACCAAAGCACGAGGCGGGGGGGCCCAGAAAATGAGCAGTTCTTC. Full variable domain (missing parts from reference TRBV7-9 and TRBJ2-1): DTGVSQNPRHKITKRGQNVTFRCDPISEHNRLYWYRQTLGQGPEFLTYFQNEAQLEKSRLLSDRFSAERPKGSFSTLEIQRTEQGDSAMYLCASSHQSTRRGGPENEQFFGPGTRLTVL.

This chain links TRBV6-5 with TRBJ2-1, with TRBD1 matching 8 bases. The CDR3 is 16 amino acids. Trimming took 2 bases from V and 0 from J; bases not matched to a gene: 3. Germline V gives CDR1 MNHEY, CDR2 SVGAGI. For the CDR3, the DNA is TGTGCCAGCAGTTACCGACAGGGGAGCTCCTACAATGAGCAGTTCTTC. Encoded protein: CASSYRQGSSYNEQFF.

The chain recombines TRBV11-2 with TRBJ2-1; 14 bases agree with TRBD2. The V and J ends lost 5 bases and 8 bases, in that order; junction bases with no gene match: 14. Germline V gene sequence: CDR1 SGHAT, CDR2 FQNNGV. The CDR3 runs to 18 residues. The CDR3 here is CASSPRLRTSGGTDEQFF. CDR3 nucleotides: TGTGCCAGCAGCCCCAGGCTCCGGACTAGCGGGGGGACCGATGAGCAGTTCTTC.

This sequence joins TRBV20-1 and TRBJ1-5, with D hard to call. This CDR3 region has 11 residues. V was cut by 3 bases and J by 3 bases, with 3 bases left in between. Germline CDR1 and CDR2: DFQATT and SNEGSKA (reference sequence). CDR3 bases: TGCAGTGCTAGTCTCAATCAGCCCCAGCATTTT. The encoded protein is CSASLNQPQHF.

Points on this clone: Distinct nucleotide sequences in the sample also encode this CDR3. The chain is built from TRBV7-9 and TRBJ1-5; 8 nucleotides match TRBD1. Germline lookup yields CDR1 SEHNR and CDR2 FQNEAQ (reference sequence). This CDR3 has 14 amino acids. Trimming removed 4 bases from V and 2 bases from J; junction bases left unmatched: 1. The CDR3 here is CASSSTGGNQPQHF. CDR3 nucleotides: TGTGCCAGCAGCTCGACAGGGGGCAATCAGCCCCAGCATTTT. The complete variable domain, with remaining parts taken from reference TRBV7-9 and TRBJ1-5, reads DTGVSQNPRHKITKRGQNVTFRCDPISEHNRLYWYRQTLGQGPEFLTYFQNEAQLEKSRLLSDRFSAERPKGSFSTLEIQRTEQGDSAMYLCASSSTGGNQPQHFGDGTRLSIL.

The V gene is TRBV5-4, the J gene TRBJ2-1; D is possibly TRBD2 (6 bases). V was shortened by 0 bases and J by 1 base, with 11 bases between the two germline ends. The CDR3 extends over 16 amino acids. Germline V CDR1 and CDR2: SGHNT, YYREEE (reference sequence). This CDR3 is CASSLDLGGSYNEQFF. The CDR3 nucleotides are TGTGCCAGCAGCTTGGATCTGGGGGGTTCCTACAATGAGCAGTTCTTC.

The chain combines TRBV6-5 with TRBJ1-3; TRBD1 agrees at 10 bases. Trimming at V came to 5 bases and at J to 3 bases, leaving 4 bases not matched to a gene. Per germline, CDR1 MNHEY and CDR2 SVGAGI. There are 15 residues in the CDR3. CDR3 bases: TGTGCCAGCAGTAGACAGGGGGCTTTTGGAAACACCATATATTTT. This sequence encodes CASSRQGAFGNTIYF.

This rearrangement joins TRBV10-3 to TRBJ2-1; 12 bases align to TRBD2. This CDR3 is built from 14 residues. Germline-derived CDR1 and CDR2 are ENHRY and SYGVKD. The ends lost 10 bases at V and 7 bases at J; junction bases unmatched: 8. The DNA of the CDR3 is TGTGCCAACAACCGGACTAGCGGGGAGAATGAGCAGTTCTTC. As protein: CANNRTSGENEQFF.